Listed below are T cell receptor beta chains from one sample, sequenced in a study of control samples from healthy donors and cancer patients. The protocol was immunoSEQ multiplex PCR, while the TCRdb copy is restricted to in-frame clones and leaves out a portion. This sample has about 110,000 clones, with more than 75% found just once. Sequencing was done on a sample of PBMCs. Receptor source: a woman aged 55 to 70 with lung cancer. The CDR3 runs from the conserved cysteine through the conserved F or W. Each record gives: V gene, J gene, clone size, D gene, CDR3 protein, CDR3 DNA. A D gene is named only where the DNA matches it firmly. Where a row states a size, it is once, few, many or the class of an expanded clone; other rows omit it.

v_call: TRBV10-3
j_call: TRBJ1-1
clone_size: .
d_call: TRBD1
cdr3_aa: CAIRAGTGVNTEAFF
cdr3_nt: TGTGCCATCAGAGCCGGGACAGGGGTGAACACTGAAGCTTTCTTT

v_call: TRBV24-1
j_call: TRBJ1-4
clone_size: once
d_call: .
cdr3_aa: CATSDLRRELNEKLFF
cdr3_nt: TGTGCCACCAGTGATTTGCGCAGAGAACTCAATGAAAAACTGTTTTTT

v_call: TRBV5-1
j_call: TRBJ2-5
clone_size: .
d_call: TRBD2
cdr3_aa: CASSLAPSGGAEETQYF
cdr3_nt: TGCGCCAGCAGCTTGGCCCCTAGCGGGGGGGCCGAAGAGACCCAGTACTTC

v_call: TRBV7-9
j_call: TRBJ1-1
clone_size: .
d_call: .
cdr3_aa: CASSFSGENTEAFF
cdr3_nt: TGTGCCAGCAGCTTTTCTGGGGAGAACACTGAAGCTTTCTTT

v_call: TRBV7-8
j_call: TRBJ1-3
clone_size: once
d_call: .
cdr3_aa: CASSLPASGNTIYF
cdr3_nt: TGTGCCAGCAGCTTACCAGCCTCTGGAAACACCATATATTTT

v_call: TRBV5-1
j_call: TRBJ2-7
clone_size: .
d_call: .
cdr3_aa: CASSPLFLSGTRDYEQYF
cdr3_nt: TGCGCCAGCAGCCCTCTATTTCTGTCCGGGACGAGAGACTACGAGCAGTACTTC

v_call: TRBV2
j_call: TRBJ2-7
clone_size: .
d_call: .
cdr3_aa: CASGEYEQYF
cdr3_nt: TGTGCCAGTGGGGAGTACGAGCAGTACTTC

v_call: TRBV7-9
j_call: TRBJ1-1
clone_size: once
d_call: .
cdr3_aa: CASSPRGTLEAFF
cdr3_nt: TGTGCCAGCAGCCCGCGGGGTACCCTGGAAGCTTTCTTT

v_call: TRBV6-2/TRBV6-3
j_call: TRBJ1-6
clone_size: .
d_call: .
cdr3_aa: CASSPEEASPLHF
cdr3_nt: TGTGCCAGCAGTCCAGAAGAGGCTTCACCCCTCCACTTT

v_call: TRBV18
j_call: TRBJ2-1
clone_size: few
d_call: TRBD2
cdr3_aa: CASSPMTGTSSYEQFF
cdr3_nt: TGTGCCAGCTCACCTATGACCGGGACTAGCAGTTATGAGCAGTTCTTC

v_call: TRBV12-5
j_call: TRBJ1-1
clone_size: .
d_call: .
cdr3_aa: CASGWTDNTEAFF
cdr3_nt: TGTGCTAGTGGGTGGACAGATAACACTGAAGCTTTCTTT

v_call: TRBV6-1
j_call: TRBJ2-1
clone_size: .
d_call: .
cdr3_aa: CASSEELQFF
cdr3_nt: TGTGCCAGCAGTGAAGAGTTACAGTTCTTC

v_call: TRBV3-1/TRBV3-2
j_call: TRBJ1-1
clone_size: .
d_call: .
cdr3_aa: CASTLGSTEAFF
cdr3_nt: TGTGCCAGCACTTTGGGAAGCACTGAAGCTTTCTTT

v_call: TRBV15
j_call: TRBJ1-2
clone_size: few
d_call: TRBD1
cdr3_aa: CATSRDRGQMAYGYTF
cdr3_nt: TGTGCCACCAGCAGAGATCGGGGACAGATGGCCTATGGCTACACCTTC

v_call: TRBV7-8
j_call: TRBJ1-5
clone_size: .
d_call: .
cdr3_aa: CASSPGFVDPSQPQHF
cdr3_nt: TGTGCCAGCAGCCCGGGGTTTGTGGACCCCTCACAGCCCCAGCATTTT

v_call: TRBV2
j_call: TRBJ2-2
clone_size: .
d_call: .
cdr3_aa: CASRNRVSDTGELFF
cdr3_nt: TGTGCCAGCAGAAACAGGGTTTCAGACACCGGGGAGCTGTTTTTT

v_call: TRBV14
j_call: TRBJ2-3
clone_size: once
d_call: TRBD2
cdr3_aa: CASSRLTSPADTQYF
cdr3_nt: TGTGCCAGCAGCCGTCTGACTAGCCCCGCAGATACGCAGTATTTT

v_call: TRBV6-6
j_call: TRBJ1-1
clone_size: once
d_call: TRBD1
cdr3_aa: CASSTSSGGQGGAFF
cdr3_nt: TGTGCCAGCAGTACTTCATCCGGGGGACAGGGGGGAGCTTTCTTT

v_call: TRBV20-1
j_call: TRBJ1-2
clone_size: .
d_call: .
cdr3_aa: CSASWEGYGYTF
cdr3_nt: TGCAGTGCTAGTTGGGAGGGATATGGCTACACCTTC

v_call: TRBV30
j_call: TRBJ2-7
clone_size: .
d_call: .
cdr3_aa: CAWSVQVEQYF
cdr3_nt: TGTGCCTGGAGTGTCCAGGTTGAGCAGTACTTC

v_call: TRBV5-1
j_call: TRBJ1-2
clone_size: .
d_call: .
cdr3_aa: CASSWDGQNYGYTF
cdr3_nt: TGCGCCAGCAGCTGGGACGGCCAAAACTATGGCTACACCTTC

v_call: TRBV5-4
j_call: TRBJ2-7
clone_size: once
d_call: .
cdr3_aa: CASTSESNSGYEQYF
cdr3_nt: TGTGCCAGCACCTCCGAATCCAATAGCGGCTACGAGCAGTACTTC

v_call: TRBV19
j_call: TRBJ2-7
clone_size: .
d_call: TRBD2
cdr3_aa: CASSVERGTEQYF
cdr3_nt: TGTGCCAGTAGTGTCGAGCGGGGTACTGAGCAGTACTTC

v_call: TRBV15
j_call: TRBJ2-5
clone_size: .
d_call: .
cdr3_aa: CATSRDGGWETQYF
cdr3_nt: TGTGCCACCAGCAGAGATGGAGGGTGGGAGACCCAGTACTTC

v_call: TRBV19
j_call: TRBJ2-6
clone_size: .
d_call: .
cdr3_aa: CASSSGTSPSGANVLTF
cdr3_nt: TGTGCCAGTAGTTCCGGGACAAGTCCCTCTGGGGCCAACGTCCTGACTTTC

v_call: TRBV7-2
j_call: TRBJ2-2
clone_size: .
d_call: TRBD1
cdr3_aa: CASSLAQVGGLNTGELFF
cdr3_nt: TGTGCCAGCAGCTTAGCGCAAGTAGGGGGCCTGAACACCGGGGAGCTGTTTTTT

v_call: TRBV10-3
j_call: TRBJ1-5
clone_size: .
d_call: .
cdr3_aa: CAIRQGVGEYQPQHF
cdr3_nt: TGTGCCATCAGACAGGGCGTTGGAGAATATCAGCCCCAGCATTTT

v_call: TRBV10-2
j_call: TRBJ2-3
clone_size: .
d_call: .
cdr3_aa: CASSEVPRGGSDTQYF
cdr3_nt: TGCGCCAGCAGTGAGGTCCCCAGGGGAGGGTCAGATACGCAGTATTTT

v_call: TRBV14
j_call: TRBJ1-2
clone_size: once
d_call: TRBD1
cdr3_aa: CASSQEGGAGYTF
cdr3_nt: TGTGCCAGCAGCCAAGAAGGGGGCGCGGGCTACACCTTC

v_call: TRBV7-3
j_call: TRBJ1-3
clone_size: .
d_call: .
cdr3_aa: CASSSRSSGNTIYF
cdr3_nt: TGTGCCAGCAGCTCCAGGTCCTCTGGAAACACCATATATTTT

v_call: TRBV11-1
j_call: TRBJ2-5
clone_size: .
d_call: .
cdr3_aa: CASSQQGKGETQYF
cdr3_nt: TGTGCCAGCAGCCAACAGGGAAAAGGAGAGACCCAGTACTTC

v_call: TRBV5-1
j_call: TRBJ2-2
clone_size: .
d_call: .
cdr3_aa: CASSPGQNTGELFF
cdr3_nt: TGCGCCAGCAGCCCGGGACAGAACACCGGGGAGCTGTTTTTT

v_call: TRBV6-1
j_call: TRBJ2-1
clone_size: .
d_call: .
cdr3_aa: CASSDNAGYNEQFF
cdr3_nt: TGTGCCAGCAGTGACAACGCGGGCTACAATGAGCAGTTCTTC

v_call: TRBV15
j_call: TRBJ1-5
clone_size: .
d_call: .
cdr3_aa: CATSRVPGPGGNQPQHF
cdr3_nt: TGTGCCACCAGCAGAGTTCCAGGGCCTGGCGGCAATCAGCCCCAGCATTTT

v_call: TRBV18
j_call: TRBJ1-6
clone_size: .
d_call: TRBD1
cdr3_aa: CASSRGQADSPLHF
cdr3_nt: TGTGCCAGCTCACGAGGACAGGCTGATTCACCCCTCCACTTT

v_call: TRBV18
j_call: TRBJ2-5
clone_size: .
d_call: .
cdr3_aa: CASSVRGREETQYF
cdr3_nt: TGTGCCAGCTCGGTGCGAGGTAGAGAAGAGACCCAGTACTTC

v_call: TRBV6-5
j_call: TRBJ1-1
clone_size: .
d_call: .
cdr3_aa: CASSPSSRGAEAFF
cdr3_nt: TGTGCCAGCAGTCCTTCCTCGAGGGGGGCTGAAGCTTTCTTT

v_call: TRBV7-2
j_call: TRBJ1-4
clone_size: .
d_call: .
cdr3_aa: CASSLGRENEKLFF
cdr3_nt: TGTGCCAGCAGCTTAGGACGGGAGAATGAAAAACTGTTTTTT

v_call: TRBV10-3
j_call: TRBJ2-1
clone_size: .
d_call: TRBD1
cdr3_aa: CAIRPGQGLYNEQFF
cdr3_nt: TGTGCCATCAGGCCGGGACAGGGGCTCTACAATGAGCAGTTCTTC

v_call: TRBV4-3
j_call: TRBJ1-2
clone_size: few
d_call: .
cdr3_aa: CASSQDAVAGDYGYTF
cdr3_nt: TGCGCCAGCAGCCAAGATGCGGTGGCAGGGGACTATGGCTACACCTTC

v_call: TRBV5-1
j_call: TRBJ2-7
clone_size: .
d_call: .
cdr3_aa: CASSLIGGSQEQYF
cdr3_nt: TGCGCCAGCAGCTTGATTGGGGGGTCTCAGGAGCAGTACTTC